Each of the 4 T cell receptor beta chains below was sequenced from the same sample in a study of post-analysis software for immune sequencing data. Researchers reported that TCR beta cDNA libraries carried unique molecular identifiers. From the PCR reads, TCRdb called clonotypes with MiXCR, one entry per CDR3 protein. This table holds roughly 600,000 distinct CDR3 sequences, about 44% found once. Findings of the study overall: The study found TRBV5-6, TRBV5-1 and TRBV20-1 among 4 or 5 TRBV segments more frequent in patients than controls.

Their recognized antigens are unknown. The sequencing sample was made of blood. These receptors were obtained from a girl aged 5 to 17 with multiple sclerosis.

The CDR3 DNA reads TGTGCCAGCAGTTTAAAGAGAGGCTATGGCTACACCTTC. Its translation is CASSLKRGYGYTF. J is TRBJ1-2 and V is TRBV12-3 or TRBV12-4; D is ambiguous. Deletions cut 2 bases from V and 4 bases from J, with 8 bases between. The CDR3 is made up of 13 amino acids.

This clonotype occurred a few times. The rearrangement uses TRBV27 and TRBJ2-5, with a possible D match to TRBD2 (5 bases). Germline CDR1 reads MNHEY; CDR2 reads SMNVEV (reference sequence). V shed 5 bases and J shed 4 bases, with 14 bases lying between them. The CDR3 spans 14 residues. This chain's CDR3 is CASSPTSAGETQYF. DNA for the CDR3: TGTGCCAGCAGTCCCACCTCCGCGGGAGAGACCCAGTACTTC.

The rearrangement uses TRBV9 and TRBJ1-5; 7 bases fit TRBD1. V lost 1 base to trimming and J lost 2 bases; unmatched junction nucleotides: 12. The germline CDR1 and CDR2 sequences are SGDLS and YYNGEE. The CDR3 consists of 18 residues. The CDR3 DNA is TGTGCCAGCAGCGTACAAGGGACAGCCTATGGAGGCAATCAGCCCCAGCATTTT. Translating it yields CASSVQGTAYGGNQPQHF.

The chain combines TRBV12-3 or TRBV12-4 with TRBJ2-3; D uncertain. The CDR3 consists of 13 residues. Trimming removed 3 bases from V and 1 base from J, with 5 bases in between. The CDR3 is CASSFSRTDTQYF. As DNA, the CDR3 is TGTGCCAGCAGTTTCTCTCGCACAGATACGCAGTATTTT.